One and the same sample provided the 25 T cell receptor beta chains below, sequenced in a study of T-cell memory formation after mild COVID-19. TCRdb re-derived calls from the 5' RACE reads in MiXCR, one entry per CDR3 protein. The sample shows 300,000 to 350,000 distinct CDR3 sequences, about 13% of them seen only once. The specimen was PBMCs or a T cell subset sorted from them (not recorded which). Receptors originate from a man younger than 35 who had mild COVID-19 (a few samples of this study predate the infection). Cell type and time point are not known.

This clonotype was seen ten or more times. The V and J genes are TRBV20-1 and TRBJ2-3, with D possibly being TRBD2 (6 bases). Germline lookup yields CDR1 DFQATT and CDR2 SNEGSKA (reference sequence). CDR3 length: 15 residues. The V gene lost 0 bases and the J gene lost 0 bases, with 10 bases spanning the gap. The CDR3 sequence: CSARDLGTSTDTQYF. For the CDR3, the DNA is TGCAGTGCTAGAGATCTCGGGACTAGCACAGATACGCAGTATTTT.

This clonotype occurred a few times. The chain carries TRBV5-6 and TRBJ2-7; possible D gene TRBD2, 6 bases. Per the germline V gene, CDR1 is SGHDT and CDR2 is YYEEEE. Trimming left V 0 bases short and J 4 bases short, with 11 bases between. CDR3 length: 14 residues. CDR3: CASSLAGEIYEQYF. The DNA of the CDR3 is TGTGCCAGCAGCTTGGCGGGAGAAATATACGAGCAGTACTTC.

This clonotype was seen many times. The chain couples TRBV7-4 to TRBJ2-7; D unclear. Germline lookup yields CDR1 SGHVT and CDR2 SQSDAQ. The CDR3 contains 11 residues. The germline V and J ends were trimmed by 5 bases and 3 bases, with 5 bases remaining between them. Here the CDR3 reads CASSLNYEQYV. The CDR3 DNA follows: TGTGCCAGCAGCCTTAACTACGAGCAGTACGTC.

Ten or more counts support this clonotype. The CDR3 here is CASSFIRLADQETQYF. As DNA, the CDR3 is TGTGCCAGCAGCTTTATCAGGCTAGCGGACCAAGAGACCCAGTACTTC. The rearrangement uses TRBV11-2 and TRBJ2-5, with TRBD2 matching 7 bases. V lost 3 bases and J lost 0; bases outside the gene matches: 7. Germline V gene sequence: CDR1 SGHAT, CDR2 FQNNGV. The CDR3 runs to 16 residues.

There are many counts of this clonotype. The chain uses TRBV11-3 and TRBJ2-3; D not resolved. CDR3 length equals 11 residues. Germline lookup yields CDR1 SGHNT and CDR2 YENEEA. The ends were cut back, 4 bases at V and 4 bases at J, with 3 bases in the middle. This CDR3 reads CASSSSDTQYF. DNA for the CDR3: TGTGCCAGCAGCTCTTCAGATACGCAGTATTTT.

The table lists this clonotype with a few counts. This chain uses TRBV29-1 with TRBJ2-3, with D unclear. The CDR3 runs to 13 residues. Trimming left V 0 bases short and J 9 bases short, with 13 bases between. CDR1 is SQVTM, CDR2 ANQGSEA, per germline. The CDR3 loop reads CSVEDPQLWTQYF. CDR3 nucleotide sequence: TGCAGCGTTGAAGATCCCCAGTTATGGACGCAGTATTTT.

This chain uses TRBV11-2 with TRBJ2-7, with no clear D. CDR1 is SGHAT and CDR2 is FQNNGV in the germline V gene. Trimming left V 1 base short and J 2 bases short, with 15 bases between. CDR3 size: 16 residues. As DNA, the CDR3 is TGTGCCAGCAGCTTAGTGAGGCGGACGAAACCCTACGAGCAGTACTTC. Translating gives CASSLVRRTKPYEQYF.

This clonotype was counted a few times. V is TRBV7-2 and J is TRBJ2-7; D may be TRBD1 or TRBD2 (5 bases each). Trimming removed 5 bases at V and 1 base at J, with 15 bases between. Germline assignment: CDR1 SGHTA and CDR2 FQGNSA. This CDR3 region has 15 residues. The CDR3 DNA is TGTGCCAGCAGCACATTCCGGGACGGATCCTACGAGCAGTACTTC. Protein sequence: CASSTFRDGSYEQYF.

The chain carries TRBV7-2 and TRBJ1-2, with 7 bases matching TRBD1. Germline CDR1 reads SGHTA; CDR2 reads FQGNSA. The CDR3 is 14 amino acids. The V segment lost 5 bases and the J segment 2 bases; nucleotides outside the gene matches: 5. The CDR3 reads CASSDGTENYGYTF. For the CDR3, the DNA is TGTGCCAGCAGCGACGGGACAGAGAACTATGGCTACACCTTC.

This clonotype was picked up a small number of times. The CDR3: CASSLAGTGAVPLHF. The CDR3 nucleotides are TGTGCCAGCAGCTTAGCTGGGACAGGAGCCGTCCCCCTCCACTTT. The rearrangement uses TRBV7-2 and TRBJ1-6; 8 positions match TRBD1. CDR3 length equals 15 residues. V was clipped by 0 bases and J by 13 bases; unmatched bases: 8. Germline values: CDR1 SGHTA, CDR2 FQGNSA.

The chain couples TRBV6-2 or TRBV6-3 to TRBJ2-1, with unresolved D. CDR3 length: 14 residues. Germline V CDR1 and CDR2: MNHEY, SVGEGT. The V end lost 0 bases, the J end lost 9 bases, and 12 bases lay between the germline ends. The CDR3 reads CASSYSIGGPEQFF. CDR3 nucleotide sequence: TGTGCCAGCAGTTACTCGATAGGTGGCCCTGAGCAGTTCTTC.

This clonotype was observed at least ten times. This chain connects TRBV10-3 to TRBJ2-3; D uncertain. Germline values: CDR1 ENHRY, CDR2 SYGVKD. V gave up 5 bases and J gave up 5 bases, with 5 bases separating them. The CDR3 has 11 residues. CDR3 amino acids: CAISREDTQYF. CDR3 sequence (DNA): TGTGCCATCAGTAGGGAAGATACGCAGTATTTT.

This clonotype was seen repeatedly, ten times or more. The chain carries TRBV4-2 and TRBJ2-1; tentative D call: TRBD2 (7 bases). Trimming stripped 0 bases from V and 4 bases from J, with 19 bases between. Germline V gene lookup returns CDR1 LGHNA and CDR2 YNFKEQ. There are 18 residues in the CDR3. In DNA form, the CDR3 reads TGTGCCAGCAGCCAAGAATGGCGGGGGCCGGAGGTGTACAATGAGCAGTTCTTC. It codes for CASSQEWRGPEVYNEQFF.

The chain carries TRBV7-2 and TRBJ1-2; D unresolved. The germline V gene encodes CDR1 SGHTA and CDR2 FQGNSA. V was cut by 2 bases and J by 0 bases, with 7 bases left in between. The CDR3 is made up of 14 amino acids. CDR3 in DNA: TGTGCCAGCAGCTTATCCGTAGCTAACTATGGCTACACCTTC. Translated, it gives CASSLSVANYGYTF.

This sequence joins TRBV20-1 and TRBJ2-6; the D is unclear. CDR1 is DFQATT, CDR2 SNEGSKA, per germline (reference sequence). The CDR3 extends over 17 amino acids. The V gene lost 1 base and the J gene lost 0 bases, with 13 bases spanning the gap. The chain's CDR3 is CSARVPISYSGANVLTF. The CDR3 coding sequence is TGCAGTGCTAGAGTGCCCATTTCTTACTCTGGGGCCAACGTCCTGACTTTC.

This chain joins TRBV7-9 and TRBJ2-7; D gene ambiguous. Germline-derived CDR1 and CDR2 are SEHNR and FQNEAQ (reference sequence). V lost 2 bases and J lost 3, with 11 bases in between. The CDR3 is made up of 14 amino acids. The CDR3 DNA follows: TGTGCCAGCAGCTTATCCGGACGGCTCTACGAGCAGTACGTC. Encoded protein: CASSLSGRLYEQYV.

In this sample, this clonotype turned up a few times. The chain couples TRBV9 to TRBJ2-5; 10 bases fit TRBD1. The V and J ends lost 2 bases and 3 bases, in that order; junction bases with no gene match: 4. Germline V gene data show CDR1 as SGDLS and CDR2 as YYNGEE. This CDR3 contains 15 residues. The CDR3 reads CASSVFGQGEETQYF. CDR3 nucleotide sequence: TGTGCCAGCAGCGTCTTCGGACAGGGGGAAGAGACCCAGTACTTC.

Only a few counts were recorded for this clonotype. The gene calls are TRBV7-2 and TRBJ2-2, with D tentatively TRBD2 (7 bases). V lost 2 bases and J lost 7, with 23 bases in between. This CDR3 is 18 amino acids long. Germline CDR1 SGHTA, CDR2 FQGNSA. The CDR3 DNA is TGTGCCAGCAGCTTATCTTTCCGTTTTCCGGGGGGCGGCGGGGAGCTGTTTTTT. This codes for CASSLSFRFPGGGGELFF.

In its sample, this clonotype was seen a few times. The chain has TRBV11-2 and TRBJ2-1, with 7 bases that match TRBD1. Germline CDR1 reads SGHAT; CDR2 reads FQNNGV. CDR3 length: 15 amino acids. V trimming: 3 bases; J trimming: 8 bases; junction bases outside the gene matches: 10. The CDR3 spells CASSFGDSGGDEQFF. CDR3 DNA: TGTGCCAGCAGCTTCGGGGACAGCGGCGGCGATGAGCAGTTCTTC.

The V gene is TRBV6-5, the J gene TRBJ2-5; D is perhaps TRBD1 or TRBD2 (5 bases each). From germline, CDR1 is MNHEY and CDR2 SVGAGI. Trimming removed 6 bases from V and 2 bases from J, with 13 bases in between. CDR3 size: 14 residues. The CDR3 sequence: CASSPIEGQETQYF. The CDR3 DNA is TGTGCCAGCAGCCCAATCGAGGGGCAAGAGACCCAGTACTTC.

V usage is TRBV11-2 and J usage is TRBJ2-1, with 14 positions matching TRBD2. Germline CDR1 and CDR2: SGHAT and FQNNGV. The CDR3 runs 16 residues. The junction had 6 bases not matched to a gene; V was cut back by 4 bases and J by 7 bases. This CDR3 reads CASSYSGLAGVNEQFF. The DNA of the CDR3 is TGTGCCAGCAGCTACTCGGGACTAGCGGGGGTAAATGAGCAGTTCTTC.

The chain is built from TRBV5-1 and TRBJ1-1; D gene ambiguous. V was shortened by 1 base and J by 8 bases, with 9 bases between the two germline ends. Germline-derived CDR1 and CDR2 are SGHRS and YFSETQ. The CDR3 runs 12 residues. The CDR3 sequence: CASSLQGREAFF. CDR3 nucleotide sequence: TGCGCCAGCAGCTTGCAAGGCAGAGAAGCTTTCTTT. Complete variable domain (other parts from reference TRBV5-1 and TRBJ1-1): KAGVTQTPRYLIKTRGQQVTLSCSPISGHRSVSWYQQTPGQGLQFLFEYFSETQRNKGNFPGRFSGRQFSNSRSEMNVSTLELGDSALYLCASSLQGREAFFGQGTRLTVV.

The chain recombines TRBV7-9 with TRBJ2-3; 8 nucleotides match TRBD1. This CDR3 has 16 amino acids. V lost 5 bases to trimming and J lost 1 base; unmatched junction nucleotides: 8. Germline-derived CDR1 and CDR2 are SEHNR and FQNEAQ (reference sequence). The CDR3 nucleotides are TGTGCCAGCAGCCTGGGGACAGGTCCTCGCACAGATACGCAGTATTTT. Its protein product is CASSLGTGPRTDTQYF. The full variable domain, completed using reference TRBV7-9 and TRBJ2-3, is DTGVSQNPRHKITKRGQNVTFRCDPISEHNRLYWYRQTLGQGPEFLTYFQNEAQLEKSRLLSDRFSAERPKGSFSTLEIQRTEQGDSAMYLCASSLGTGPRTDTQYFGPGTRLTVL.

This clonotype came up many times. The rearrangement uses TRBV5-6 and TRBJ2-3; 11 bases match TRBD2. The V and J ends lost 9 bases and 3 bases, in that order; junction bases with no gene match: 12. The CDR3 spans 16 residues. Germline-derived CDR1 and CDR2 are SGHDT and YYEEEE. CDR3 nucleotide sequence: TGTGCCACAAAAAAACTAGCGGGAGATGCAACAGATACGCAGTATTTT. It specifies CATKKLAGDATDTQYF.

This clonotype was found a few times. The chain recombines TRBV12-3 or TRBV12-4 with TRBJ2-1, with TRBD2 matching 15 bases. This CDR3 comprises 18 residues. V lost 5 bases, J lost 2 bases, and 7 bases stayed unmatched. The CDR3 DNA sequence: TGTGCCAGCAGTAGTGGGACTAGCGGGGGGAAAGCCTACAATGAGCAGTTCTTC. As protein: CASSSGTSGGKAYNEQFF.